These 32 T cell receptor beta chains share one sample of origin, sequenced in a study of siplizumab effects on memory and regulatory T cells. TCRdb's copy holds only in-frame clones and misses some; the assay was immunoSEQ multiplex PCR. The table records about 6,600 clones, just over 35% of them present only once. Their antigens are not known. Cocultured for over five days at 37°C were the mixed lymphocyte reaction cells. The sample consisted of CFSE-low (dividing) CD8+ T cells sorted from an allogeneic mixed lymphocyte reaction. All receptors derive from a human donor in good health; the cells came from an allogeneic mixed lymphocyte reaction.

Within the sample, this clone is medium-sized (0.01 to 0.1%). The V gene is TRBV5-8, the J gene TRBJ1-5; D gene unclear. The germline CDR1 and CDR2 sequences are SGHTS and YDEGEE. The germline V and J ends were trimmed by 0 bases and 6 bases, with 7 bases remaining between them. The CDR3 runs 13 residues. CDR3 coding DNA: TGTGCCAGCAGCTTGGAGGTGGGTCAGCCCCAGCATTTT. This sequence encodes CASSLEVGQPQHF.

This chain links TRBV10-3 with TRBJ2-3, with 13 nucleotides matching TRBD2. V shed 0 bases, J shed 3 bases, and the junction held 6 bases outside the gene matches. The CDR3 loop spans 18 amino acids. Germline V gene data show CDR1 as ENHRY and CDR2 as SYGVKD. The CDR3, as DNA: TGTGCCATCAGTGAGTCGATAGGGACTAGCGGGATAACAGATACGCAGTATTTT. Translated: CAISESIGTSGITDTQYF.

This clone turned up a few times. The chain combines TRBV27 with TRBJ2-7; the D is unclear. This CDR3 region has 12 residues. Germline V gene lookup returns CDR1 MNHEY and CDR2 SMNVEV (reference sequence). V was clipped by 0 bases and J by 4 bases, with 4 bases between them. DNA for the CDR3: TGTGCCAGCAGTTTATCGGGTTACGAGCAGTACTTC. Protein product: CASSLSGYEQYF.

The CDR3 DNA reads as TGTGCCAGCAGTCCAGGACTGGTACACCGGGAGCTGTTTTTT. It yields the protein CASSPGLVHRELFF. The chain recombines TRBV28 with TRBJ2-2; a possible D gene is TRBD2 (5 bases). The CDR3 has 14 residues. Germline V CDR1 and CDR2: MDHEN, SYDVKM. V lost 5 bases to trimming and J lost 9 bases, with 16 bases between them.

The chain joins TRBV11-3 to TRBJ2-3, with a tentative D call TRBD2 (7 bases). Between the trimmed V and J ends, which lost 4 bases and 8 bases, there was a span of 13 bases. Per germline, CDR1 SGHNT and CDR2 YENEEA. The CDR3 totals 13 residues. The CDR3 DNA sequence: TGTGCCAGCAGCTCCTACAGGGAGGGTACGCAGTATTTT. It yields the protein CASSSYREGTQYF. Filled out from reference TRBV11-3 and TRBJ2-3, the complete variable domain reads EAGVVQSPRYKIIEKKQPVAFWCNPISGHNTLYWYLQNLGQGPELLIRYENEEAVDDSQLPKDRFSAERLKGVDSTLKIQPAELGDSAVYLCASSSYREGTQYFGPGTRLTVL.

The V call is TRBV5-1, the J call TRBJ1-2, with TRBD1 matching 8 bases. After removal of 0 bases from V and 7 bases from J, the junction contained 5 bases not matched to a gene. CDR1 and CDR2 (germline): SGHRS, YFSETQ. The CDR3 loop spans 14 amino acids. CDR3 amino acids: CASSLGRGPGGYTF. The DNA for the CDR3 is TGCGCCAGCAGCTTGGGCAGGGGGCCTGGTGGCTACACCTTC.

This chain links TRBV27 with TRBJ2-1; D remains unclear. Germline assignment: CDR1 MNHEY and CDR2 SMNVEV (reference sequence). The CDR3 runs to 15 residues. Deletions cut 6 bases from V and 2 bases from J, with 14 bases between. The CDR3 sequence is CASSPITDAYNEQFF. For the CDR3, the DNA is TGTGCCAGCAGCCCTATCACAGACGCCTACAATGAGCAGTTCTTC.

This clone was seen just once. The junction differs from germline at one of its ends, possibly a read error. The chain is built from TRBV5-4 and TRBJ2-2; D unresolved. This CDR3 has 12 amino acids. Looked up from germline, CDR1 is SGHNT and CDR2 is YYREEE (reference sequence). The CDR3 reads CASSQDGRELFF. Written as DNA, the CDR3 is TGCGCCAGCAGCCAAGATGGCCGAGAGCTGTTTTTT.

This clone was picked up a small number of times. No DNA is shown, since the ends of the CDR3 on it are uncertain; the CDR3 is the one TCRdb lists. This chain links TRBV19 with TRBJ2-3. Germline CDR1 reads LNHDA; CDR2 reads SQIVND (reference sequence). The CDR3 spans 13 residues, counting both ends. CDR3 sequence: CASSTSVVDTQYF.

This clone is classed as large. V usage is TRBV11-2 and J usage is TRBJ2-7, with 7 bases matching TRBD1. This CDR3 has 16 amino acids. The ends lost 4 bases at V and 0 bases at J; junction bases unmatched: 9. Germline V lookup: CDR1 SGHAT, CDR2 FQNNGV. In DNA, the CDR3 is TGTGCCAGCAGCTCCCTCTCAGGGGGATACTCCTACGAGCAGTACTTC. Residues: CASSSLSGGYSYEQYF.

The chain employs TRBV18 and TRBJ2-3; D unresolved. The CDR3 loop spans 13 amino acids. Between the trimmed V and J ends, which lost 0 bases and 5 bases, there was a span of 6 bases. CDR1 and CDR2 (germline): KGHSH, LQKENI. DNA for the CDR3: TGTGCCAGCTCACCACCGGTACGAGATACGCAGTATTTT. This translates into CASSPPVRDTQYF.

This clone was detected only once. The chain links TRBV28 to TRBJ1-5; unclear D gene. The CDR3 consists of 19 residues. The ends were cut back, 2 bases at V and 2 bases at J, with 22 bases in the middle. The germline V gene has CDR1 MDHEN and CDR2 SYDVKM. CDR3 sequence: CASSLRSSVFMGGNQPQHF. CDR3 DNA: TGTGCCAGCAGTTTACGTTCGTCCGTTTTTATGGGTGGCAATCAGCCCCAGCATTTT. The entire variable domain, with the rest obtained from reference TRBV28 and TRBJ1-5, is as follows: DVKVTQSSRYLVKRTGEKVFLECVQDMDHENMFWYRQDPGLGLRLIYFSYDVKMKEKGDIPEGYSVSREKKERFSLILESASTNQTSMYLCASSLRSSVFMGGNQPQHFGDGTRLSIL.

By proportion, this clone is medium-sized. This chain links TRBV19 with TRBJ2-7; D gene unclear. Germline V gene data show CDR1 as LNHDA and CDR2 as SQIVND (reference sequence). The CDR3 length is 14 residues. V shed 3 bases and J shed 2 bases, with 11 bases lying between them. Here the CDR3 DNA reads TGTGCCAGTAGTATGGCAGTTTCTACCTACGAGCAGTACTTC. This sequence encodes CASSMAVSTYEQYF.

This clone is medium-sized (0.01 to 0.1%) within its sample. The rearrangement links TRBV30 to TRBJ1-1; D not resolved. Germline assignment: CDR1 GTSNPN and CDR2 SVGIG (reference sequence). Deletions cut 7 bases from V and 4 bases from J, with 10 bases between. This CDR3 region has 11 residues. Here the CDR3 DNA reads TGTGCCTTGGACCTTTTCACTGAAGCTTTCTTT. Protein: CALDLFTEAFF.

V gene TRBV6-1 combines with J gene TRBJ2-2; 7 nucleotides line up with TRBD2. V was clipped by 5 bases and J by 1 base; unmatched bases: 1. The CDR3 is made up of 14 amino acids. CDR1 and CDR2 from the germline V gene are MNHNS and SASEGT. The DNA for the CDR3 is TGTGCCAGCAGTTTAGCGGGGAACACCGGGGAGCTGTTTTTT. It translates to CASSLAGNTGELFF.

The CDR3 DNA sequence: TGTGCCAGCAGCTTAGGCCTCCGGGACATTAAAAACTACGAGCAGTACTTC. Translated: CASSLGLRDIKNYEQYF. The chain has TRBV13 and TRBJ2-7; maybe TRBD1 (6 bases). This CDR3 region has 17 residues. Per germline, CDR1 PRHDT and CDR2 FYEKMQ (reference sequence). Trimming cost V 0 bases and J 3 bases, with 18 bases left between them.

In the case of this clone: The junction does not match germline at one end; this may be a read error. The chain joins TRBV6-1 to TRBJ2-3; 12 bases fit TRBD2. This CDR3 is built from 16 residues. Germline loops: CDR1 MNHNS, CDR2 SASEGT. CDR3 DNA sequence: TGTGCCATCAGTGAGGGGACTAGCGGGCTGGGGGATACGCAGTATTTT. It codes for CAISEGTSGLGDTQYF.

This clone qualifies as medium-sized (0.01 to 0.1%). This chain uses TRBV9 with TRBJ2-1; TRBD2 might be the D (6 bases). V lost 4 bases to trimming and J lost 7 bases, with 21 bases between them. The CDR3 has 16 residues. Germline CDR1 is SGDLS and CDR2 is YYNGEE. CDR3 sequence (DNA): TGTGCCAGCAGCTCCTCGGCCGGGACTCTGGGAAATGAGCAGTTCTTC. It is translated as CASSSSAGTLGNEQFF.

The chain carries TRBV6-6 and TRBJ2-5, with D unclear. The DNA end favors TRBJ2-7, so the J call may be wrong. Germline V CDR1 and CDR2: MNHNY, SVGAGI (reference sequence). The length of the CDR3 is 15 residues. For the CDR3, the DNA is TGTGCCAGCAGTTACGGAGCCGCCGAGAGCTACGAGCAGTACTTC. Translating gives CASSYGAAESYEQYF.

This clone was seen more than once but under ten times. The J gene is TRBJ2-7, the V gene TRBV6-5; D is possibly TRBD1 or TRBD2 (5 bases each). The CDR3 is 12 residues long. The V gene lost 4 bases and the J gene lost 6 bases, with 10 bases spanning the gap. The V gene's germline CDR1 is MNHEY and CDR2 SVGAGI. CDR3 in DNA: TGTGCCAGCAGTTCCACAGGAGGCGAGCAGTACTTC. Its translation: CASSSTGGEQYF.

As for this clone: This may stem from a read error, because a much larger clone lies one nucleotide away. The V call is TRBV27, the J call TRBJ2-7, with 7 bases identical to TRBD1. The CDR3 contains 14 residues. V dropped 4 bases and J dropped 0; count of bases not matched to a gene: 3. Looked up from germline, CDR1 is MNHEY and CDR2 is SMNVEV (reference sequence). In DNA, the CDR3 is TGTGCCAGCAGTTACACAGGGGACTCCTACGAGCAGTACTTC. Its protein product is CASSYTGDSYEQYF.

The chain joins TRBV5-1 to TRBJ2-7; 9 nucleotides match TRBD2. Germline lookup yields CDR1 SGHRS and CDR2 YFSETQ. The V segment lost 0 bases and the J segment 4 bases; nucleotides outside the gene matches: 2. The CDR3 totals 14 residues. CDR3 sequence: CASSLGGREYEQYF. In nucleotides, the CDR3 is TGCGCCAGCAGCTTGGGCGGGAGGGAGTACGAGCAGTACTTC.

The CDR3 DNA reads TGTGCCAGCAGTCTGTCTTCAGAGACCCAGTACTTC. Amino acid sequence: CASSLSSETQYF. The chain uses TRBV6-5 and TRBJ2-5; D is undetermined. Germline CDR1 MNHEY, CDR2 SVGAGI. The CDR3 spans 12 residues. V dropped 5 bases and J dropped 4 bases, with 8 bases sitting between them.

CDR3 region: CASRASYEQYF. Here the CDR3 DNA reads TGTGCCAGCAGGGCTTCCTACGAGCAGTACTTC. The chain joins TRBV6-5 to TRBJ2-7, with D hard to call. There are 11 residues in the CDR3. Trimming stripped 6 bases from V and 1 base from J, with 4 bases between. Germline-derived CDR1 and CDR2 are MNHEY and SVGAGI.

The chain links TRBV4-1 to TRBJ2-7; the D call may be TRBD1 or TRBD2 (5 bases each). Trimming took 5 bases from V and 0 from J, leaving 14 bases between them. The CDR3 sequence is 15 residues long. Germline CDR1 MGHRA, CDR2 YSYEKL. The CDR3 DNA is TGCGCCAGCAGCTCCGTTCTGGGGACCTCCTACGAGCAGTACTTC. Translating gives CASSSVLGTSYEQYF.

By share, this clone counts as medium-sized. Different DNA sequences within this sample yield the same CDR3. The rearrangement joins TRBV27 to TRBJ1-1, with unresolved D. The CDR3 is made up of 12 amino acids. Trimming cost V 5 bases and J 7 bases, with 11 bases left between them. CDR1 is MNHEY, CDR2 SMNVEV, per germline (reference sequence). The CDR3 loop is CASSGRVNEAFF. The CDR3 bases are TGTGCCAGCAGTGGACGGGTGAATGAAGCTTTCTTT.

The chain has TRBV6-1 and TRBJ1-5; no clear D gene. Germline lookup yields CDR1 MNHNS and CDR2 SASEGT. The CDR3 has 15 amino acids. The germline V and J ends were trimmed by 9 bases and 3 bases, with 18 bases remaining between them. CDR3 nucleotide sequence: TGTGCCAGTTGCATTTGGAGGGTTCCCAATCAGCCCCAGCATTTT. Its translation is CASCIWRVPNQPQHF.

CDR3 in DNA: TGTGCCAGCAGTTTTGACAGTCTTGGCGACGAGCAGTACTTC. Protein: CASSFDSLGDEQYF. This chain links TRBV28 with TRBJ2-5, with D perhaps matching TRBD1 (5 bases). Near its end, the DNA agrees better with TRBJ2-7, so the J call may be wrong. Per germline, CDR1 MDHEN and CDR2 SYDVKM. The CDR3 is 14 amino acids.

By proportion, this clone is medium-sized. The rearrangement links TRBV5-8 to TRBJ1-1; 7 nucleotides align to TRBD1. The V and J ends lost 2 bases and 6 bases, in that order; junction bases with no gene match: 4. The germline CDR1 and CDR2 sequences are SGHTS and YDEGEE. This CDR3 is 13 amino acids long. The chain's CDR3 is CASSFRGAAEAFF. The CDR3 DNA follows: TGTGCCAGCAGCTTCAGGGGGGCCGCTGAAGCTTTCTTT.

This clone was observed once. This rearrangement joins TRBV5-1 to TRBJ2-5; D gene uncertain. With the DNA end fitting TRBJ2-7 better, the J assignment may be wrong. Germline V lookup: CDR1 SGHRS, CDR2 YFSETQ. CDR3 length equals 13 residues. CDR3 DNA sequence: TGCGCCAGCAGCCTCCGGGTATCCTACGAGCAGTACTTC. As protein: CASSLRVSYEQYF.

This clone was found a few times. This chain links TRBV7-8 with TRBJ1-3; D gene unclear. CDR1 is SGHVS and CDR2 is FQNEAQ in the germline V gene. The CDR3 is 15 residues long. The V end was cut by 5 bases, the J end by 11 bases, with 22 bases between. In DNA, the CDR3 is TGTGCCAGCAGCCCCGAGGAGGGTTGGTTCGAGGCCATATATTTT. This codes for CASSPEEGWFEAIYF.

This clone occurred a few times. The chain employs TRBV27 and TRBJ2-7; D possibly corresponds to TRBD2 (5 bases). Per the germline V gene, CDR1 is MNHEY and CDR2 is SMNVEV (reference sequence). The CDR3 covers 12 residues. V lost 5 bases and J 2 bases, leaving 7 bases between the germline ends. The CDR3 DNA reads as TGTGCCAGCAGTCCCGGGGCCTACGAGCAGTACTTC. Protein: CASSPGAYEQYF.